This T cell receptor (beta chain) is from a study of CD8 T cells in ankylosing spondylitis. The CDR3 sequence is 14 residues long. The V and J ends lost 8 bases and 4 bases, in that order; junction bases with no gene match: 10. TCRdb processed the 5' RACE reads anew with MiXCR; each CDR3 protein has one entry. The sample shows 200,000 to 250,000 distinct CDR3 sequences, roughly a tenth of them seen only once. This clonotype came up many times. Antigen specificity is unknown. General study points: The authors found the disease-linked clones to be CD8+ and relatively rare in peripheral blood. Ankylosing spondylitis blood seemed to carry a telltale TCR beta motif made of seven or eight highly homologous variants. Matched synovial fluid from ankylosing spondylitis patients was reported to be enriched for disease-linked clones. Reactive arthritis synovial fluid and blood previously showed some of these motif variants.

This clonotype was obtained from a male donor with ankylosing spondylitis or in good health (not recorded which). This chain joins TRBV12-3 or TRBV12-4 and TRBJ2-7; 8 bases fit TRBD1. Sequenced: blood, either unsorted or a sorted T cell fraction (not recorded which). The CDR3 coding sequence is TGTGCCAGCTCAAGACAGGGGAAAGGTTACGAGCAGTACTTC. Amino acid sequence: CASSRQGKGYEQYF.